The 13 T cell receptor beta chains reported below all come from one sample, sequenced in a study of blood T cell repertoires in COVID-19. Clones were sequenced by immunoSEQ multiplex PCR, and TCRdb holds only the in-frame ones, with some missing. In the table there are about 310,000 clones, 80% to 90% of which are singletons. The sample consisted of PBMCs or T cells enriched from blood (not recorded which). The source is a woman aged 18-29 years who had recovered from COVID-19.

The chain recombines TRBV7-6 with TRBJ2-2; a possible D gene is TRBD1 (6 bases). This CDR3 region has 16 residues. Trimming took off 1 base at V and 4 bases at J, with 13 bases between the two ends. CDR1 is SGHVS, CDR2 FNYEAQ, per germline. CDR3 in DNA: TGTGCCAGCAGCTTAGGGCCGGGACACCTCACCGGGGAGCTGTTTTTT. Its translation: CASSLGPGHLTGELFF.

The chain joins TRBV5-1 to TRBJ1-1; no clear D. V shed 3 bases and J shed 6 bases, with 9 bases lying between them. The CDR3 is 12 amino acids. Germline V lookup: CDR1 SGHRS, CDR2 YFSETQ. DNA for the CDR3: TGCGCCAGCAGCTCCGAAACGGCTGAAGCTTTCTTT. It yields the protein CASSSETAEAFF.

The rearrangement links TRBV5-1 to TRBJ2-1; TRBD1 is a possible D gene (6 bases). The V gene's germline CDR1 is SGHRS and CDR2 YFSETQ. The CDR3 is made up of 13 amino acids. V was shortened by 3 bases and J by 6 bases, with 10 bases between the two germline ends. The chain's CDR3 is CASSSQGGNEQFF. CDR3 DNA sequence: TGCGCCAGCAGCTCACAGGGTGGCAATGAGCAGTTCTTC.

This chain links TRBV10-3 with TRBJ2-1; 7 bases are a match to TRBD1. This CDR3 has 16 residues. V shed 2 bases, J shed 0 bases, and the junction held 4 bases outside the gene matches. Germline V gene lookup returns CDR1 ENHRY and CDR2 SYGVKD. For the CDR3, the DNA is TGTGCCATCAGTGAGGTGGGACAGAGCTCCTACAATGAGCAGTTCTTC. It yields the protein CAISEVGQSSYNEQFF.

This clone was recorded once. The rearrangement joins TRBV9 to TRBJ1-2; tentative D call: TRBD1 (5 bases). V was cut by 0 bases and J by 6 bases, with 12 bases left in between. Germline V gene data show CDR1 as SGDLS and CDR2 as YYNGEE. The CDR3 extends over 14 amino acids. The CDR3 DNA sequence: TGTGCCAGCAGCGTAGCGACAGACCACGATGGCTACACCTTC. This gives the protein CASSVATDHDGYTF.

V usage is TRBV5-1 and J usage is TRBJ2-7; 9 nucleotides match TRBD2. This CDR3 has 15 amino acids. After removal of 5 bases from V and 4 bases from J, the junction contained 10 bases not matched to a gene. The V gene's germline CDR1 is SGHRS and CDR2 YFSETQ. The CDR3 coding sequence is TGCGCCAGCAGTGGCGGGGGGGGATCTATGTACGAGCAGTACTTC. Its translation is CASSGGGGSMYEQYF.

In its sample, this clone was seen once. The V call is TRBV6-5, the J call TRBJ2-2; no definite D call. V gave up 5 bases and J gave up 6 bases, with 7 bases separating them. Germline CDR1 MNHEY, CDR2 SVGAGI. CDR3 length: 12 amino acids. In DNA, the CDR3 is TGTGCCAGCAGTCCCGTAGCCGGGGAGCTGTTTTTT. Amino acid sequence: CASSPVAGELFF.

The genes are TRBV19 and TRBJ2-5; D possibly corresponds to TRBD1 (5 bases). V was cut by 4 bases and J by 7 bases, with 13 bases left in between. The CDR3 is made up of 13 amino acids. CDR1 and CDR2 from the germline V gene are LNHDA and SQIVND (reference sequence). This CDR3 is CASSTDTLGTQYF. For the CDR3, the DNA is TGTGCCAGTAGTACGGACACTCTCGGGACCCAGTACTTC.

The chain carries TRBV19 and TRBJ1-5; D is perhaps TRBD1 (5 bases). Germline values: CDR1 LNHDA, CDR2 SQIVND (reference sequence). The CDR3 runs 13 residues. With 11 bases removed from V and 3 bases from J, the gap between germline ends came to 14 bases. The CDR3 loop reads CACGRGVNQPQHF. The DNA for the CDR3 is TGTGCCTGTGGGCGGGGGGTCAATCAGCCCCAGCATTTT. The complete variable domain, with remaining parts taken from reference TRBV19 and TRBJ1-5, reads DGGITQSPKYLFRKEGQNVTLSCEQNLNHDAMYWYRQDPGQGLRLIYYSQIVNDFQKGDIAEGYSVSREKKESFPLTVTSAQKNPTAFYLCACGRGVNQPQHFGDGTRLSIL.

The J gene is TRBJ2-7, the V gene TRBV9; no clear D. The germline V gene has CDR1 SGDLS and CDR2 YYNGEE. The ends were cut back, 4 bases at V and 7 bases at J, with 18 bases in the middle. This CDR3 is built from 14 residues. CDR3 region: CASSTTGSFGEQYF. For the CDR3, the DNA is TGTGCCAGCAGCACCACCGGGTCCTTCGGGGAGCAGTACTTC.

The J gene is TRBJ2-7, the V gene TRBV5-1, with 12 bases identical to TRBD1. Germline CDR1 reads SGHRS; CDR2 reads YFSETQ. The CDR3 length is 17 residues. Germline trimming cut 5 bases from V and 3 bases from J; bases unmatched to any gene: 12. The DNA for the CDR3 is TGCGCCAGCAGTTCTAAAGCCCGGGACAGGGGGCTCTACGAGCAGTACTTC. Its protein is CASSSKARDRGLYEQYF.

This chain connects TRBV14 to TRBJ1-2, with TRBD1 as a possible D gene (5 bases). Deletions cut 5 bases from V and 4 bases from J, with 14 bases between. This CDR3 comprises 14 residues. Germline CDR1 SGHDN, CDR2 FVKESK. The CDR3 DNA reads TGTGCCAGCAGCTGGGACTCCACCTTCTATGGCTACACCTTC. This codes for CASSWDSTFYGYTF.

This chain connects TRBV13 to TRBJ2-1; TRBD2 might be the D (5 bases). CDR3 length: 14 residues. The germline V gene encodes CDR1 PRHDT and CDR2 FYEKMQ (reference sequence). V lost 4 bases and J lost 4, with 11 bases in between. The CDR3 sequence is CASSSDLLYNEQFF. The CDR3 coding sequence is TGTGCCAGCAGCTCGGACTTACTGTACAATGAGCAGTTCTTC.